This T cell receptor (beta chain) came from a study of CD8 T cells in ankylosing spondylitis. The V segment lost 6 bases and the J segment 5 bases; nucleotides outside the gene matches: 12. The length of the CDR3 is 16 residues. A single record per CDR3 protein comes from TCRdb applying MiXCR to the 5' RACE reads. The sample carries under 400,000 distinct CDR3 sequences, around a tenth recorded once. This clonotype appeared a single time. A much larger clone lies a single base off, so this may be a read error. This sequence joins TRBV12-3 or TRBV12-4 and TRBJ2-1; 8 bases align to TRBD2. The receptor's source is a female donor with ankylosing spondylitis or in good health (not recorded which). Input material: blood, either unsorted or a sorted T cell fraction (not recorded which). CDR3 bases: TGTGCCAGCAGCTCGAAAGAACTAGCGGCGGACAATGAGCAGTTCTTC. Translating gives CASSSKELAADNEQFF.